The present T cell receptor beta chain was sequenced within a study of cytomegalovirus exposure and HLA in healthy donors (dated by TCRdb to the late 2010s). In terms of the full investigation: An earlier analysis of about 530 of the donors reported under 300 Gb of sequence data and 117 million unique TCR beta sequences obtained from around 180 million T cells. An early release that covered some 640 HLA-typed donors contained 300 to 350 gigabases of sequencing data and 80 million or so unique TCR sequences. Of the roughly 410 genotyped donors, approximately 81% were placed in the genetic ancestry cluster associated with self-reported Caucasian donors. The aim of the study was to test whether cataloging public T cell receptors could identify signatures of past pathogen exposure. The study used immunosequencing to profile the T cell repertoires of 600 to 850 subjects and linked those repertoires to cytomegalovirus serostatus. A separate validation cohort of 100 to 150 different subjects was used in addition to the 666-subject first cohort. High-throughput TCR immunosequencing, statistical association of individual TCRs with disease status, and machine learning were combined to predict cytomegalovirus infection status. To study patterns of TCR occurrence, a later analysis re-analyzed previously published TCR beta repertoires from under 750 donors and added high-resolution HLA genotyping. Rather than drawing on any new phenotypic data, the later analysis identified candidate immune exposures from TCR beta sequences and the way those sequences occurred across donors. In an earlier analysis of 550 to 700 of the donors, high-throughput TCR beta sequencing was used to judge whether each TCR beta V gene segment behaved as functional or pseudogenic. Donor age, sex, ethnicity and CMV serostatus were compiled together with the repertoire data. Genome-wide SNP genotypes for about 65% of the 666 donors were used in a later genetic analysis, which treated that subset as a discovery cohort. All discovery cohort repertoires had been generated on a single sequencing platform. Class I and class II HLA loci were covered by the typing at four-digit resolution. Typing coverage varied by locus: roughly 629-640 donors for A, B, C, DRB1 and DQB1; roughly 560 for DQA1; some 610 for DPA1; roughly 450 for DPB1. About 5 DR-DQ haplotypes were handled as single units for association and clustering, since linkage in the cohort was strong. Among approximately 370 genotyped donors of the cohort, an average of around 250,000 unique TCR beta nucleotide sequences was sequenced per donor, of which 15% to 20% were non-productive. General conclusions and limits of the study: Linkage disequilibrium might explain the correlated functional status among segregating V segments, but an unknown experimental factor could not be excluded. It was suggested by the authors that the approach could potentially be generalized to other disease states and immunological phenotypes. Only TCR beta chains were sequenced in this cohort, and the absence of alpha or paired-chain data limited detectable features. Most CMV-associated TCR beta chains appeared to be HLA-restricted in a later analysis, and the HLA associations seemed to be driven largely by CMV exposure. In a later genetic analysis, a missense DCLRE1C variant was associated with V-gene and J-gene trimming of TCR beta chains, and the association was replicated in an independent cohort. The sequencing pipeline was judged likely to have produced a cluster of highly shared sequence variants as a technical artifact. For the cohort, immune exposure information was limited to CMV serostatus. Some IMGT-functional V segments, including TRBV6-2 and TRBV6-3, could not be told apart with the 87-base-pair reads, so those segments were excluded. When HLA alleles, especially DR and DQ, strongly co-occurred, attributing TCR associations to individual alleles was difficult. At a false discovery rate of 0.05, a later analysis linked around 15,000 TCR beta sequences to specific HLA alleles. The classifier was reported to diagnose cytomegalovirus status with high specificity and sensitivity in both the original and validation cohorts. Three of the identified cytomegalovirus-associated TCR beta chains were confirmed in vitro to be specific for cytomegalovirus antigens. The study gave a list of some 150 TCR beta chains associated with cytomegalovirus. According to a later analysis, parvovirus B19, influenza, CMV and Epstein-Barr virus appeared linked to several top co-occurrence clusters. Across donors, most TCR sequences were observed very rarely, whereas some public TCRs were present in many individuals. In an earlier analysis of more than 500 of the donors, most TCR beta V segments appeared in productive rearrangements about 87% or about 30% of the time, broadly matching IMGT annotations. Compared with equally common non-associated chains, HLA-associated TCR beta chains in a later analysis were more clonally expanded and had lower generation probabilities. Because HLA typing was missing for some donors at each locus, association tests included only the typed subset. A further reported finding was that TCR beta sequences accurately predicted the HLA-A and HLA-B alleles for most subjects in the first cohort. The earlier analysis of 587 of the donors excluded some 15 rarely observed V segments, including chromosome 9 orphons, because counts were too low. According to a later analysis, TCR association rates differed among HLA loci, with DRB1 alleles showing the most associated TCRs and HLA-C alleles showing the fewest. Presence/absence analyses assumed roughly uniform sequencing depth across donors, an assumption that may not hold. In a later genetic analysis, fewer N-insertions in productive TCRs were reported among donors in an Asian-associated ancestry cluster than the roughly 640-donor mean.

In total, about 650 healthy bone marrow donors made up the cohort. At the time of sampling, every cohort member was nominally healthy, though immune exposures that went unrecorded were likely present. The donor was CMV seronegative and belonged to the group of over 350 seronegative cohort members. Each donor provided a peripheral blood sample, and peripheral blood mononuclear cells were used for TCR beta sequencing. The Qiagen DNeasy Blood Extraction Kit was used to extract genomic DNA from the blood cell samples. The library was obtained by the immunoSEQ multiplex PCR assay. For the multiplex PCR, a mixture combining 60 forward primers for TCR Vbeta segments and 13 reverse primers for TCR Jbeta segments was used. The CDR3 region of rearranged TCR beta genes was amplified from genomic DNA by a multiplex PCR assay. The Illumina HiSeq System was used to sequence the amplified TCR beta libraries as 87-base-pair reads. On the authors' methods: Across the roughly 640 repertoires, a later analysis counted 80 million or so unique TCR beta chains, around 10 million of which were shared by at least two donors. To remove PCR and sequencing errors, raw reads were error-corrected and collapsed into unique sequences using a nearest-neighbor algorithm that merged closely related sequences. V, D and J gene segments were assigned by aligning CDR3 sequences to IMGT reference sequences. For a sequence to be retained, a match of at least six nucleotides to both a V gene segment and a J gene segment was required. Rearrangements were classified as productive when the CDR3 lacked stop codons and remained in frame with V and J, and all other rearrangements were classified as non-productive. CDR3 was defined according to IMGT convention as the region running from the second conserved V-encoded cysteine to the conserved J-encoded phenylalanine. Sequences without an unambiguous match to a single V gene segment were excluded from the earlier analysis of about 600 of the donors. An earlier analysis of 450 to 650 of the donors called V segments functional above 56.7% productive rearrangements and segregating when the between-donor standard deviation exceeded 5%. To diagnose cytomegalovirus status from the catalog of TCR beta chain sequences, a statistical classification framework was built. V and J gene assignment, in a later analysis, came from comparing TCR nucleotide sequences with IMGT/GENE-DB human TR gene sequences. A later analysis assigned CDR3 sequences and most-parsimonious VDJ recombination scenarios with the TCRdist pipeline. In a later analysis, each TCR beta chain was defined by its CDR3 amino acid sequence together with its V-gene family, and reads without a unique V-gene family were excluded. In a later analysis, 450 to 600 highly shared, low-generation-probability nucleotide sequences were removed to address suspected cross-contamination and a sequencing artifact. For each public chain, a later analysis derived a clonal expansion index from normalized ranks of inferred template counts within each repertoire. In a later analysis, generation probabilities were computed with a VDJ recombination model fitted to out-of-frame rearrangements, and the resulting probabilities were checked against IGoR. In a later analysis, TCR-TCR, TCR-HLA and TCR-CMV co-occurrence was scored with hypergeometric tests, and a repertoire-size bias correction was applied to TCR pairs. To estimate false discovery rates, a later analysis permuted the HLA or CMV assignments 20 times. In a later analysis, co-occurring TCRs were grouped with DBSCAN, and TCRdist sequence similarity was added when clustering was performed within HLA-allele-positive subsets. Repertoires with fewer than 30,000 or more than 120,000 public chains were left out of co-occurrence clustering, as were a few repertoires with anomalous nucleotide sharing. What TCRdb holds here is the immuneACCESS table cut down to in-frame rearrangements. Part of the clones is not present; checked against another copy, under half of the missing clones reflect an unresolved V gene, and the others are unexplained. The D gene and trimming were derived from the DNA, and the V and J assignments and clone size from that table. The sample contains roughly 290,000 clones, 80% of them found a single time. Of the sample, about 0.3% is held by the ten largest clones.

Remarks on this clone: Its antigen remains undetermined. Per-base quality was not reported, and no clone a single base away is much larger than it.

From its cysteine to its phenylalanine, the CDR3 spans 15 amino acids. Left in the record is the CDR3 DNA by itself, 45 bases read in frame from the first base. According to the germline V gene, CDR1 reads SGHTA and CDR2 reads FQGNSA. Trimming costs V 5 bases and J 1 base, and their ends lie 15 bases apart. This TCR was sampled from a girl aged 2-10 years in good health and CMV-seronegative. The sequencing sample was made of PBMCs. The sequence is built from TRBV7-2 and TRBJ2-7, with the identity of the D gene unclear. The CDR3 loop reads CASSAMLGGSYEQYF. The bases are TGTGCCAGCAGCGCAATGCTTGGCGGTTCCTACGAGCAGTACTTC.